The present T cell receptor (beta chain) was sequenced within a study of T cells expressing NK-cell markers. Study summary: Each TCR beta repertoire originated in sorted T cells that were CD3+CD56+NKG2C+, CD3+CD56+NKG2C- or CD3+CD56-NKG2C+. Study conclusions and caveats: The CD3+CD56-NKG2C+ fraction of a few donors was also led by these clonotypes.

Germline V CDR1 and CDR2: MGHRA, YSYEKL. The CDR3 has 15 amino acids. TCR beta libraries carry UMIs added by 5'RACE template switching. TCRdb re-called the 5' RACE reads and catalogs CDR3 proteins one per entry, DNA excluded. This listing includes 500,000 to 700,000 distinct CDR3 sequences. Notes on this clonotype: What it binds is not known.

Sequenced sample: blood T cells: a sorted CD56 or NKG2C T cell subset, CD4+ or CD8+ T cells, or bulk PBMC T cells (not recorded which). J is TRBJ2-2 and V is TRBV4-1; TCRdb's assignment of TRBD1 cannot be checked, as there is no DNA. This sequence was found in a man aged 18 to 30 in good health. The CDR3 protein is CASRSDSGRAGELFF.